This T cell receptor beta chain was sequenced in a study of identical twins. Carrying unique molecular identifiers, the cDNA also gained a universal primer site through template switching. TCRdb redid the calling of the 5' RACE reads with MiXCR, one entry per CDR3 protein. This repertoire shows around 480,000 distinct CDR3 sequences, 13% to 15% found once; its top ten account for around 0.98%. V lost 0 bases to trimming and J lost 5 bases, with 10 bases between them. The CDR3 has 14 residues. CDR1 is MGHDK and CDR2 is SYGVNS in the germline V gene. The data also belong to a second study, concerning yellow fever vaccine responses in identical twins.

The specimen was CD4+ T cells sorted from blood. The source of this sequence is a woman aged 18-29 years in good health. This chain links TRBV25-1 with TRBJ2-5; a possible D gene is TRBD2 (5 bases). CDR3 protein: CASSEYRRHETQYF. The CDR3 DNA reads TGTGCCAGCAGTGAATACAGGAGGCACGAGACCCAGTACTTC.